The TCR beta chain described here comes from a study of blood T cell repertoires in COVID-19. Study overall: The study drew acute and convalescent COVID-19 samples from the United States, Italy and Spain. T cells, B-cell-depleted T cells, or PBMCs provided the cDNA or gDNA that served as material.

Under the authors' procedure: Estimation of nucleated cell counts was performed using reference gene primer amplification. Sequenced by immunoSEQ multiplex PCR; TCRdb stores in-frame clones only, minus some. The V and J calls and the clone size are those of that table, but D and trimming were determined from the DNA. The table includes roughly 53,000 clones, around 80% detected once. CDR3 size: 13 residues. Germline values: CDR1 WSHSY, CDR2 SAAADI. The V and J ends lost 0 bases and 13 bases respectively, with 12 bases between them. The source is a man between 45 and 60 years old with acute or convalescent COVID-19. Source material: peripheral blood. The rearrangement joins TRBV10-2 to TRBJ1-4; tentative D call: TRBD1 (6 bases). The CDR3 region has the DNA TGCGCCAGCAGTGAGTCGTGGGACACGAGACTGTTTTTT. Translating gives CASSESWDTRLFF.